Listed below are T cell receptor beta chains from one sample, sequenced in a study of blood T cell repertoires in COVID-19. Libraries were prepared by immunoSEQ multiplex PCR; TCRdb keeps only in-frame clonotypes and omits some of them. The data show more than 65,000 clones, with around 80% seen just once and approximately 7% held by the top ten. Sequenced material: peripheral blood. Receptors were obtained from a human donor in a cohort sampled during active COVID-19. The CDR3 runs from the conserved cysteine through the conserved F or W. A D gene is named only where the DNA matches it firmly. Clone size is not always given. Where it is, it says once, few, many or a class for expanded clones.

D: -
size: -
V: TRBV19
J: TRBJ2-2
DNA: TGTGCCAGTAGTGCCGGGTATTCCGGGGAGCTGTTTTTT
CDR3: CASSAGYSGELFF

D: TRBD1
size: -
V: TRBV18
J: TRBJ1-2
DNA: TGTGCCAGCTCACCAGGGACAGGGGGCGCAGGGGATGGCTACACCTTC
CDR3: CASSPGTGGAGDGYTF

D: TRBD1
size: few
V: TRBV7-9
J: TRBJ2-2
DNA: TGTGCCGTCAGACCGGGACAGGGAGGTACCGGGGAGCTGTTTTTT
CDR3: CAVRPGQGGTGELFF

D: TRBD2
size: once
V: TRBV7-3
J: TRBJ2-5
DNA: TGTGCCAGCAGCCCAATAGCGGGGCCCCGGCCAGGGGACTTC
CDR3: CASSPIAGPRPGDF

D: -
size: few
V: TRBV6-5
J: TRBJ2-7
DNA: TGTGCCAGCAGTTACTCGGGCAGGCAGTACTTC
CDR3: CASSYSGRQYF

D: -
size: -
V: TRBV30
J: TRBJ1-2
DNA: TGTGCCTGGAGTAAAACAGGTGGAGGCTACACCTTC
CDR3: CAWSKTGGGYTF

D: -
size: -
V: TRBV7-3
J: TRBJ1-2
DNA: TGTGCCAGCAGCCTCCAGGAGGGCTATGGCTACACCTTC
CDR3: CASSLQEGYGYTF

D: -
size: -
V: TRBV14
J: TRBJ2-7
DNA: TGTGCCAGCAGCCTCGTCAGAGGGGGAAAGGGGAACCACGAGCAGTACTTC
CDR3: CASSLVRGGKGNHEQYF

D: -
size: -
V: TRBV21-1
J: TRBJ2-3
DNA: TGTGCCAGCAGCACGACGGTGCCTCGGGCAGATACGCAGTATTTT
CDR3: CASSTTVPRADTQYF

D: -
size: -
V: TRBV30
J: TRBJ2-6
DNA: TGTGCCTGGAGTTCGAAGGGAGCTGGGGCCAACGTCCTGACTTTC
CDR3: CAWSSKGAGANVLTF

D: -
size: -
V: TRBV19
J: TRBJ2-2
DNA: TGTGCCAGTAGTCGGGGCGGGACGAACACCGGGGAGCTGTTTTTT
CDR3: CASSRGGTNTGELFF

D: -
size: -
V: TRBV12-1
J: TRBJ2-7
DNA: TGTGCCAGCAGCTTTACGGGACAGGGGGCCTTAGGCGAGCAGTACTTC
CDR3: CASSFTGQGALGEQYF

D: TRBD2
size: -
V: TRBV19
J: TRBJ2-5
DNA: TGTGCCAGTAATCCCGGGGGGTCCCCAGAGACCCAGTACTTC
CDR3: CASNPGGSPETQYF

D: -
size: -
V: TRBV25-1
J: TRBJ1-1
DNA: TGTGCCAGCAGGAGGACAGTCACTGAAGCTTTCTTT
CDR3: CASRRTVTEAFF

D: TRBD2
size: -
V: TRBV6-5
J: TRBJ2-3
DNA: TGTGCCAGCAATCGGCGGGGAGGGTCACCAGATACGCAGTATTTT
CDR3: CASNRRGGSPDTQYF

D: TRBD1
size: -
V: TRBV6-5
J: TRBJ2-5
DNA: TGTGCCAGCAGAGGGACAGGGGGAGAGACCCAGTACTTC
CDR3: CASRGTGGETQYF

D: TRBD2
size: -
V: TRBV11-2
J: TRBJ2-1
DNA: TGTGCCAGCAGCTTAGGACTAGCGGGAGAGCAGTTCTTC
CDR3: CASSLGLAGEQFF

D: TRBD1
size: -
V: TRBV6-5
J: TRBJ1-1
DNA: TGTGCCAGCAGTCCGCTGGGACAGTCGAACACTGAAGCTTTCTTT
CDR3: CASSPLGQSNTEAFF

D: TRBD1
size: -
V: TRBV9
J: TRBJ1-4
DNA: TGTGCCAGCAGCCCACGACAGGGTACTAATGAAAAACTGTTTTTT
CDR3: CASSPRQGTNEKLFF

D: TRBD2
size: -
V: TRBV4-3
J: TRBJ2-5
DNA: TGCGCCAGCAGCCAACAAATCTCGGGGGGCCAAGAGACCCAGTACTTC
CDR3: CASSQQISGGQETQYF

D: TRBD1
size: -
V: TRBV9
J: TRBJ1-1
DNA: TGTGCCAGCAGCGCGAACAGGGGGGAAATGAACACTGAAGCTTTCTTT
CDR3: CASSANRGEMNTEAFF

D: TRBD1
size: -
V: TRBV3-1/TRBV3-2
J: TRBJ2-7
DNA: TGTGCCAGCAGCCAATATGGACAGGGGGACGAGCAGTACTTC
CDR3: CASSQYGQGDEQYF